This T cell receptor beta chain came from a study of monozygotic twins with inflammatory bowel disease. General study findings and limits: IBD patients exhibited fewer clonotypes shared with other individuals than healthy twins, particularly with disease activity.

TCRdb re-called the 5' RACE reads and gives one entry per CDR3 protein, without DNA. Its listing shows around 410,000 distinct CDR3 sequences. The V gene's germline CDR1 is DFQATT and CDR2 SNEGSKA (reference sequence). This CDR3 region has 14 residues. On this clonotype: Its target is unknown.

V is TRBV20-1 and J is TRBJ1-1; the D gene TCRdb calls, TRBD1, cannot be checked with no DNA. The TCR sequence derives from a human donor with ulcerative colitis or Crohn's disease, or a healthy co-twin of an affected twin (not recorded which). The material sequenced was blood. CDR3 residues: CSARVGQLNTEAFF.